This note documents a single TCR beta chain sequence. The data were taken from a study of blood T cell repertoires in COVID-19. Study-level information: Samples of COVID-19 (acute and convalescent) were obtained from the United States, Italy and Spain. PBMCs, B-cell-depleted T cells, or T cells provided the cDNA or gDNA that made up the material.

V was shortened by 6 bases and J by 0 bases, with 10 bases between the two germline ends. There are 13 residues in the CDR3. CDR1 and CDR2 from the germline V gene are SGHKS and YYEKEE (reference sequence). Source study methods: Amplification with reference gene primers provided the estimates of nucleated cell counts. The protocol was immunoSEQ multiplex PCR, while the TCRdb copy is restricted to in-frame clones and leaves out a portion. The V and J calls and clone size come from that table; D and trimming were worked out from the DNA. The sample includes around 22,000 clones, about 91% of them seen just once.

The sequenced sample was peripheral blood. The rearrangement links TRBV5-5 to TRBJ2-7; D may be TRBD1 (6 bases). This clonotype was obtained from a woman in her 70s with active COVID-19. The CDR3 region is CASKSRGSYEQYF. The CDR3 DNA sequence: TGTGCCAGCAAGAGCAGGGGCTCCTACGAGCAGTACTTC.